Each of the 30 T cell receptor beta chains below was sequenced from the same sample in a study of blood T cell repertoires in COVID-19. Repertoires were generated with immunoSEQ multiplex PCR, while TCRdb's copy carries only in-frame clones and drops some. The sample includes about 140,000 clones, over 65% seen only once; the top ten take roughly 4.7%. Specimen: peripheral blood. These receptors came from a woman over 75 with active or convalescent COVID-19.

This clone was found a few times. The chain couples TRBV5-6 to TRBJ2-7; 10 nucleotides align to TRBD1. The CDR3 is 14 amino acids. V dropped 5 bases and J dropped 3; count of bases not matched to a gene: 5. Germline V gives CDR1 SGHDT, CDR2 YYEEEE. As DNA, the CDR3 is TGTGCCAGCAGACGGACAGGGGGTCGCTACGAGCAGTACTTC. This translates into CASRRTGGRYEQYF.

The chain recombines TRBV29-1 with TRBJ1-1, with TRBD1 matching 7 bases. The germline gives CDR1 SQVTM, CDR2 ANQGSEA. CDR3 length: 13 residues. Trimming removed 6 bases from V and 0 bases from J; junction bases left unmatched: 4. The CDR3 DNA reads as TGCAGCGTCTCAGGGGGGATGAACACTGAAGCTTTCTTT. It encodes CSVSGGMNTEAFF.

There are many counts of this clone. The V and J genes are TRBV5-8 and TRBJ2-7; TRBD1 agrees at 10 bases. Germline V lookup: CDR1 SGHTS, CDR2 YDEGEE. The CDR3 totals 15 residues. V lost 0 bases and J lost 2; bases outside the gene matches: 2. DNA for the CDR3: TGTGCCAGCAGCTTGGTCGGACAGGGGGCCTACGAGCAGTACTTC. As protein: CASSLVGQGAYEQYF.

CDR3 sequence reads: CASRGGRILGAGYGYTF. Written as DNA, the CDR3 is TGTGCCAGCCGAGGAGGGAGGATTTTGGGTGCCGGCTATGGCTACACCTTC. This sequence joins TRBV2 and TRBJ1-2; no firm D call. This CDR3 contains 17 residues. CDR1 SNHLY and CDR2 FYNNEI come from the germline V gene. Trimming removed 8 bases from V and 4 bases from J, with 26 bases in between.

This rearrangement joins TRBV5-1 to TRBJ1-2; 7 positions match TRBD1. CDR1 and CDR2 from the germline V gene are SGHRS and YFSETQ. The junction had 4 bases not matched to a gene; V was cut back by 5 bases and J by 0 bases. This CDR3 comprises 14 residues. CDR3 DNA sequence: TGCGCCAGCAGACGGGACAGAGCTAACTATGGCTACACCTTC. It translates to CASRRDRANYGYTF.

The chain couples TRBV7-2 to TRBJ1-2, with a tentative D call TRBD1 (5 bases). The CDR3 loop spans 14 amino acids. The V and J ends lost 4 bases and 5 bases respectively, with 14 bases between them. In germline, CDR1 is SGHTA, CDR2 FQGNSA. Here the CDR3 DNA reads TGTGCCAGCAGCTGGGACTCCCTGGGGTATGGCTACACCTTC. Translating gives CASSWDSLGYGYTF.

The rearrangement links TRBV10-3 to TRBJ1-2; 7 bases fit TRBD1. The CDR3 loop spans 15 amino acids. The germline V gene has CDR1 ENHRY and CDR2 SYGVKD. With V trimmed by 2 bases and J by 4 bases, 7 bases remained unmatched. The CDR3 DNA follows: TGTGCCATCAGTGAGGGTAGGGGGCTTGGCTATGGCTACACCTTC. Translating it yields CAISEGRGLGYGYTF.

The V and J genes are TRBV6-5 and TRBJ2-7; 12 nucleotides match TRBD1. After removal of 6 bases from V and 4 bases from J, the junction contained 7 bases not matched to a gene. CDR3 size: 15 residues. CDR1 is MNHEY and CDR2 is SVGAGI in the germline V gene. CDR3 region: CASRSPGQGAYEQYF. CDR3 DNA: TGTGCCAGCAGAAGCCCGGGACAGGGGGCTTACGAGCAGTACTTC.

The genes are TRBV7-9 and TRBJ1-1, with D maybe TRBD1 (6 bases). The V gene's germline CDR1 is SEHNR and CDR2 FQNEAQ (reference sequence). V lost 6 bases, J lost 5 bases, and 13 bases lay in between. This CDR3 has 13 residues. The CDR3 DNA follows: TGTGCCAGCAGTCCACACAGGGCGACTGAAGCTTTCTTT. Translation: CASSPHRATEAFF.

This rearrangement joins TRBV9 to TRBJ2-7; 7 nucleotides match TRBD2. CDR1 and CDR2 (germline): SGDLS, YYNGEE. The CDR3 spans 14 residues. Germline trimming cut 2 bases from V and 7 bases from J; bases unmatched to any gene: 9. The CDR3 is CASSVWGSGREQYF. The CDR3 DNA reads as TGTGCCAGCAGCGTCTGGGGCTCCGGGAGGGAGCAGTACTTC.

This chain uses TRBV18 with TRBJ1-2; 12 positions match TRBD1. The CDR3 totals 15 residues. Trimming removed 4 bases from V and 8 bases from J; junction bases left unmatched: 8. Germline CDR1 KGHSH, CDR2 LQKENI. Written as DNA, the CDR3 is TGTGCCAGCTCACTCCCGGGACAGGGGGCTGACGGCTACACCTTC. Translating gives CASSLPGQGADGYTF.

As for this clone: Sequence at one end of the junction differs from germline and may be a read error. The gene calls are TRBV7-3 and TRBJ2-2; tentatively, D is TRBD1 (6 bases). There are 14 residues in the CDR3. CDR1 SGHTA and CDR2 FQGTGA come from the germline V gene. CDR3 nucleotide sequence: TGTGCCAGCAGCTTCAGGGGAAACATCGGGGAGCTGTTTTTT. Translated: CASSFRGNIGELFF.

The chain joins TRBV9 to TRBJ2-5, with 11 bases matching TRBD1. CDR1 is SGDLS and CDR2 is YYNGEE in the germline V gene. This CDR3 is built from 15 residues. J gave up 5 bases and V 4 bases, and 7 bases lay outside the gene matches. CDR3 protein: CASSTRDRGWETQYF. CDR3 DNA: TGTGCCAGCAGCACCAGGGACAGGGGGTGGGAGACCCAGTACTTC. The whole variable domain, filled in from reference TRBV9 and TRBJ2-5, reads DSGVTQTPKHLITATGQRVTLRCSPRSGDLSVYWYQQSLDQGLQFLIQYYNGEERAKGNILERFSAQQFPDLHSELNLSSLELGDSALYFCASSTRDRGWETQYFGPGTRLLVL.

The chain links TRBV10-3 to TRBJ2-7; 8 nucleotides match TRBD1. Germline V CDR1 and CDR2: ENHRY, SYGVKD. The CDR3 sequence is 16 residues long. V trimming: 8 bases; J trimming: 0 bases; junction bases outside the gene matches: 12. The chain's CDR3 is CAISYPRDRFSYEQYF. The CDR3 nucleotides are TGTGCCATCTCATACCCTCGGGACAGGTTCTCCTACGAGCAGTACTTC.

The CDR3 reads CASSLARSSQGGYTF. CDR3 nucleotides: TGTGCCAGCAGCTTAGCGCGGTCCAGCCAGGGTGGCTACACCTTC. This chain links TRBV7-8 with TRBJ1-2, with a tentative D call TRBD1 (5 bases). V lost 0 bases to trimming and J lost 7 bases, with 15 bases between them. The CDR3 extends over 15 amino acids. The germline gives CDR1 SGHVS, CDR2 FQNEAQ.

The rearrangement uses TRBV5-4 and TRBJ1-1; no firm D call. CDR1 and CDR2 from the germline V gene are SGHNT and YYREEE (reference sequence). The CDR3 is made up of 13 amino acids. Trimming pared 0 bases from V and 5 bases from J, leaving 8 bases between. The CDR3 sequence: CASSLEERTEAFF. CDR3 nucleotide sequence: TGTGCCAGCAGCTTGGAGGAGAGGACTGAAGCTTTCTTT.

This clone was seen a handful of times. This chain links TRBV29-1 with TRBJ1-2; D is unresolved. The V and J ends lost 2 bases and 10 bases respectively, with 8 bases between them. There are 10 residues in the CDR3. Germline CDR1 and CDR2: SQVTM and ANQGSEA. The CDR3 sequence is CSVERQVYTF. The CDR3 DNA is TGCAGCGTTGAAAGGCAGGTCTACACCTTC. Using reference TRBV29-1 and TRBJ1-2 for the parts outside the CDR3, the full variable domain is SAVISQKPSRDICQRGTSLTIQCQVDSQVTMMFWYRQQPGQSLTLIATANQGSEATYESGFVIDKFPISRPNLTFSTLTVSNMSPEDSSIYLCSVERQVYTFGSGTRLTVV.

The chain combines TRBV10-3 with TRBJ1-2; D gene ambiguous. There are 17 residues in the CDR3. Trimming shortened V by 5 bases and J by 0 bases, and 19 bases separated the two germline ends. CDR1 is ENHRY, CDR2 SYGVKD, per germline. The CDR3 DNA reads as TGTGCCATCAGTTATGGGTTCGGCGGCATCGCTAACTATGGCTACACCTTC. This encodes CAISYGFGGIANYGYTF.

The chain is built from TRBV18 and TRBJ1-1, with 7 nucleotides matching TRBD1. The CDR3 length is 14 residues. V lost 1 base, J lost 3 bases, and 2 bases stayed unmatched. The V gene's germline CDR1 is KGHSH and CDR2 LQKENI. The CDR3, as DNA: TGTGCCAGCTCACCACGACAGGGAGACACTGAAGCTTTCTTT. Translating it yields CASSPRQGDTEAFF.

The chain is built from TRBV5-1 and TRBJ1-4; 9 nucleotides agree with TRBD1. This CDR3 is 15 amino acids long. V shed 4 bases and J 4 bases; nucleotides not matched to a gene: 5. CDR1 SGHRS and CDR2 YFSETQ come from the germline V gene. CDR3 sequence reads: CASSRTGAINEKLFF. The CDR3 bases are TGCGCCAGCAGCAGGACAGGGGCCATTAATGAAAAACTGTTTTTT.

This clone appeared a single time. The genes are TRBV5-5 and TRBJ1-5; D remains unclear. The CDR3 consists of 12 residues. Germline V gene lookup returns CDR1 SGHKS and CDR2 YYEKEE (reference sequence). Trimming pared 4 bases from V and 6 bases from J, leaving 8 bases between. The CDR3 nucleotides are TGTGCCAGCAGCAGCGGTGGTCAGCCCCAGCATTTT. This translates into CASSSGGQPQHF.

This clone was detected only a few times. As DNA, the CDR3 is TGTGCCAGCAGCGCGAGTGATAAGGTGGAGGGCACTGAAGCTTTCTTT. It is translated as CASSASDKVEGTEAFF. The chain combines TRBV11-2 with TRBJ1-1; no clear D. The V gene lost 5 bases and the J gene lost 4 bases, with 20 bases spanning the gap. This CDR3 contains 16 residues. From germline, CDR1 is SGHAT and CDR2 FQNNGV.

The rearrangement links TRBV28 to TRBJ2-5, with 10 bases matching TRBD1. Germline trimming cut 8 bases from V and 5 bases from J; bases unmatched to any gene: 14. This CDR3 has 16 amino acids. Germline assignment: CDR1 MDHEN and CDR2 SYDVKM. The CDR3: CASWTGGQGMWETQYF. For the CDR3, the DNA is TGTGCCAGCTGGACAGGGGGACAGGGGATGTGGGAGACCCAGTACTTC. The full variable domain, with the rest looked up from reference TRBV28 and TRBJ2-5, is DVKVTQSSRYLVKRTGEKVFLECVQDMDHENMFWYRQDPGLGLRLIYFSYDVKMKEKGDIPEGYSVSREKKERFSLILESASTNQTSMYLCASWTGGQGMWETQYFGPGTRLLVL.

This CDR3 is CASRRDRNSGANVLTF. DNA of the CDR3: TGTGCCAGCAGACGGGACAGGAACTCTGGGGCCAACGTCCTGACTTTC. The chain combines TRBV28 with TRBJ2-6; TRBD1 matches at 8 bases. In germline, CDR1 is MDHEN, CDR2 SYDVKM. After removal of 6 bases from V and 0 bases from J, the junction contained 4 bases not matched to a gene. The CDR3 has 16 amino acids.

This chain links TRBV5-1 with TRBJ1-2; D gene ambiguous. Germline loops: CDR1 SGHRS, CDR2 YFSETQ. The CDR3 length is 12 residues. V was clipped by 4 bases and J by 4 bases, with 8 bases between them. CDR3 DNA: TGCGCCAGCAGCCTGGACGGCTATGGCTACACCTTC. Protein: CASSLDGYGYTF.

The V gene is TRBV13, the J gene TRBJ2-7, with D possibly TRBD2 on 5 matching bases. Germline values: CDR1 PRHDT, CDR2 FYEKMQ (reference sequence). The CDR3 spans 14 residues. The V gene lost 5 bases and the J gene lost 3 bases, with 14 bases spanning the gap. Here the CDR3 reads CASSKGPAGYEQYF. CDR3 nucleotides: TGTGCCAGCAGCAAAGGACCGGCGGGCTACGAGCAGTACTTC.

The rearrangement links TRBV19 to TRBJ1-1, with D possibly TRBD1 on 5 matching bases. V was clipped by 7 bases and J by 4 bases, with 22 bases between them. The germline gives CDR1 LNHDA, CDR2 SQIVND (reference sequence). This CDR3 is 16 amino acids long. Here the CDR3 reads CASKGISVRVTTEAFF. CDR3 coding DNA: TGTGCCAGTAAGGGAATCTCGGTCAGGGTCACCACTGAAGCTTTCTTT.

Judged by abundance, this clone is large. This chain uses TRBV6-2 or TRBV6-3 with TRBJ2-1; D is possibly TRBD1 (6 bases). Trimming took 6 bases from V and 2 from J, leaving 14 bases between them. Looked up from germline, CDR1 is MNHEY and CDR2 is SVGEGT. The CDR3 covers 15 residues. The CDR3 DNA reads TGTGCCAGCAGCGTTATAGGGGACACCTACAATGAGCAGTTCTTC. This sequence encodes CASSVIGDTYNEQFF.

This clone is a singleton in its sample. The chain joins TRBV4-3 to TRBJ1-5, with a possible D match to TRBD1 (5 bases). Germline V lookup: CDR1 LGHNA, CDR2 YSLEER. This CDR3 spans 14 amino acids. The germline V and J ends were trimmed by 4 bases and 5 bases, with 12 bases remaining between them. The CDR3 DNA is TGCGCCAGCAGCCCGACAGTCGCCTATCAGCCCCAGCATTTT. Its translation: CASSPTVAYQPQHF.

The chain uses TRBV19 and TRBJ1-5; the D gene is possibly TRBD1 (6 bases). The CDR3 is 15 amino acids. Trimming pared 5 bases from V and 4 bases from J, leaving 15 bases between. The V gene's germline CDR1 is LNHDA and CDR2 SQIVND (reference sequence). CDR3 nucleotide sequence: TGTGCCAGTAGTTACTTAGGGGGACCAAATCAGCCCCAGCATTTT. It translates to CASSYLGGPNQPQHF.